This TCR beta chain was identified in a study of T cell repertoires in cytomegalovirus infection. TCRdb reanalysed the reads using MiXCR and keeps one entry per CDR3 protein. The sample holds approximately 990,000 distinct CDR3 sequences, around 30% seen once. Germline trimming cut 3 bases from V and 8 bases from J; bases unmatched to any gene: 10. Per the germline V gene, CDR1 is SQVTM and CDR2 is ANQGSEA. The CDR3 totals 14 residues. A word on this clonotype: Its antigen is not identified.

The V and J genes are TRBV29-1 and TRBJ2-1, with 7 positions matching TRBD2. This specimen was cultured CD8+ T cells from PBMCs, taken from culture after CMV antigen stimulation. The TCR was taken from a human donor in good health (CMV status not recorded). Some clones in this sample may be carry-over from other donors' samples. The CDR3: CSVEESGAWDEQFF. In DNA, the CDR3 is TGCAGCGTTGAGGAGAGCGGGGCCTGGGATGAGCAGTTCTTC.